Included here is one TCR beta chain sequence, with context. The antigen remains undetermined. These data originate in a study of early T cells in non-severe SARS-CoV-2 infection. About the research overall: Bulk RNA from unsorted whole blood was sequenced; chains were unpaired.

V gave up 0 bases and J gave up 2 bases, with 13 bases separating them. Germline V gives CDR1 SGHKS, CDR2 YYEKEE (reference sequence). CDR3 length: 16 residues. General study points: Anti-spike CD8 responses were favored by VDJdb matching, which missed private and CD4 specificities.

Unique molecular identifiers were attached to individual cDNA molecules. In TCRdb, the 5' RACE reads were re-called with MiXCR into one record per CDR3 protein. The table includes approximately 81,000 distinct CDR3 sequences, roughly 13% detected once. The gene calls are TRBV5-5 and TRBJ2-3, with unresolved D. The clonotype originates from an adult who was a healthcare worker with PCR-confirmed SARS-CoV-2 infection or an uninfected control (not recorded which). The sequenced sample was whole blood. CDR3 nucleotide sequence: TGTGCCAGCAGCTTGGTAGGCGCCGCAGACACAGATACGCAGTATTTT. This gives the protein CASSLVGAADTDTQYF.